These 3 T cell receptor beta chains were all obtained from the same sample, sequenced in a study of T cell responses to AZD1222 COVID-19 vaccine. TCRdb's copy holds only in-frame clones and misses some; the assay was immunoSEQ multiplex PCR. The sample holds tens of thousands of clones, about nine tenths seen once. Sequencing was performed on peripheral blood, taken on day 0 of AZD1222 vaccination. The receptors originated from an adult in good health.

The J gene is TRBJ1-3, the V gene TRBV19; D is uncertain. CDR1 is LNHDA, CDR2 SQIVND, per germline (reference sequence). The CDR3 is made up of 15 amino acids. V was pared by 0 bases and J by 0 bases, with 6 bases between. Written as DNA, the CDR3 is TGTGCCAGTAGTATAGACAGCTACTCTGGAAACACCATATATTTT. This gives the protein CASSIDSYSGNTIYF.

The V call is TRBV5-1, the J call TRBJ2-5; 9 nucleotides align to TRBD2. The CDR3 spans 15 residues. V lost 0 bases to trimming and J lost 2 bases; unmatched junction nucleotides: 2. CDR1 SGHRS and CDR2 YFSETQ come from the germline V gene. CDR3 in DNA: TGCGCCAGCAGCTTGGGGCTAGCGGGACAAGAGACCCAGTACTTC. Translating gives CASSLGLAGQETQYF.

This clone has only one observation. The V gene is TRBV7-9, the J gene TRBJ2-7; 7 bases are a match to TRBD2. Germline V lookup: CDR1 SEHNR, CDR2 FQNEAQ (reference sequence). V lost 5 bases, J lost 6 bases, and 4 bases stayed unmatched. The CDR3 runs 12 residues. The DNA of the CDR3 is TGTGCCAGCAGCGGGAGGGCTCGCGAGCAGTACTTC. Its protein is CASSGRAREQYF.